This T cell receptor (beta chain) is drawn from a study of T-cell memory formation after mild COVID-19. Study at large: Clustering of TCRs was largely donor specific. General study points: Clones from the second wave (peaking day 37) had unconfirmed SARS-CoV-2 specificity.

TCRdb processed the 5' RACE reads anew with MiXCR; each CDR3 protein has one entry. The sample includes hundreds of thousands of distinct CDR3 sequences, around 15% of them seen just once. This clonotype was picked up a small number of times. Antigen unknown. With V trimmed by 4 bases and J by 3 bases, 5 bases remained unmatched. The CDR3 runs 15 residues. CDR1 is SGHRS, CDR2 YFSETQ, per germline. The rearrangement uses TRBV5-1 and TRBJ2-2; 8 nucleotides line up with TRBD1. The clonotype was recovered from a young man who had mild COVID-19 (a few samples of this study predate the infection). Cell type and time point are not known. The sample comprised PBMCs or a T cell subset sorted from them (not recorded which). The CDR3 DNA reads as TGCGCCAGCAGCCGACAGGGGAGAGACACCGGGGAGCTGTTTTTT. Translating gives CASSRQGRDTGELFF.